This TCR beta chain was retrieved from a study of CD8+ T cells in alopecia areata. Germline assignment: CDR1 MNHEY and CDR2 SMNVEV (reference sequence). Trimming pared 4 bases from V and 1 base from J, leaving 7 bases between. The CDR3 is made up of 13 amino acids. RNA extraction and reverse transcription yielded cDNA as sequencing template. Data came from immunoSEQ multiplex PCR; TCRdb stores just in-frame clones and leaves some out. The sample carries about 92,000 clones, roughly two fifths recorded once. The treatment is: oral pan-JAK inhibitor, 5-10 mg twice daily. The gene calls are TRBV27 and TRBJ1-2; D is undetermined. Specimen: CD8+ T cells sorted from blood, collected at week 24, from a patient treated with tofacitinib. The receptor was derived from a human donor with alopecia areata. The CDR3 sequence is CASSYSLNYGYTF. CDR3 in DNA: TGTGCCAGCAGTTACAGCCTTAACTATGGCTACACCTTC.